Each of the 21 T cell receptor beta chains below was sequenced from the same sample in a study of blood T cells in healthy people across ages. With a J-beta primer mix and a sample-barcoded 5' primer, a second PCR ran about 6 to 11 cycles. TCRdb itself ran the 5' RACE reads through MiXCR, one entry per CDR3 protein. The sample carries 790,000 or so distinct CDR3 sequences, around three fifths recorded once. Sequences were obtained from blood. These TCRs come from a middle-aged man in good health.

The CDR3 DNA is TGTGCCAGCAGCTTGGCAGGGGAAGTCCGTGGCTACACCTTC. Its translation: CASSLAGEVRGYTF. This chain connects TRBV7-9 to TRBJ1-2; D possibly corresponds to TRBD1 (6 bases). Germline CDR1 reads SEHNR; CDR2 reads FQNEAQ (reference sequence). The CDR3 runs 14 residues. V dropped 3 bases and J dropped 7 bases, with 15 bases sitting between them. Full variable domain (remainder filled in from reference TRBV7-9 and TRBJ1-2): DTGVSQNPRHKITKRGQNVTFRCDPISEHNRLYWYRQTLGQGPEFLTYFQNEAQLEKSRLLSDRFSAERPKGSFSTLEIQRTEQGDSAMYLCASSLAGEVRGYTFGSGTRLTVV.

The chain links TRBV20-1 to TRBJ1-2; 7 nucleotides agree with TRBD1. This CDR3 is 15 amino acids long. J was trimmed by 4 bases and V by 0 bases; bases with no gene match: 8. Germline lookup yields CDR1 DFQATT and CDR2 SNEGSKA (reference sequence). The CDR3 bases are TGCAGTGCTAGAGAAACAGGGGTGGGACTCTATGGCTACACCTTC. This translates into CSARETGVGLYGYTF.

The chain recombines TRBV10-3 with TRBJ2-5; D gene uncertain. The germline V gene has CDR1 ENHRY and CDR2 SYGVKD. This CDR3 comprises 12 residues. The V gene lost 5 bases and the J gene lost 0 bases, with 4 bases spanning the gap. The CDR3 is CAISYNQETQYF. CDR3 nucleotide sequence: TGTGCCATCAGTTACAACCAAGAGACCCAGTACTTC.

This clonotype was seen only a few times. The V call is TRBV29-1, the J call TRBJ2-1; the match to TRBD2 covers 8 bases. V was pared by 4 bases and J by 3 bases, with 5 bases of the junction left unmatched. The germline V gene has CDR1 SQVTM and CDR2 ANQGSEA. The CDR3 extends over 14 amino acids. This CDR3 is CSVGYLAGYNEQFF. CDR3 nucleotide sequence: TGCAGCGTTGGTTATCTAGCGGGCTACAATGAGCAGTTCTTC.

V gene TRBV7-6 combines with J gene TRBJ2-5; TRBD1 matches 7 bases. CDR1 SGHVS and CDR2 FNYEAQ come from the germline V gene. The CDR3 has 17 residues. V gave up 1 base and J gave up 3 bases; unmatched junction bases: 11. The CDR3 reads CASSLGLTGTEKETQYF. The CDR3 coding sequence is TGTGCCAGCAGCTTAGGTCTTACTGGGACAGAGAAAGAGACCCAGTACTTC.

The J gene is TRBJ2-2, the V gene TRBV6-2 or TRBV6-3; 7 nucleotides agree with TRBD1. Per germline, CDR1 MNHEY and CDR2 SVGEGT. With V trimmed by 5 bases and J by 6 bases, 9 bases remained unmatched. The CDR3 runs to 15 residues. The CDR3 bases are TGTGCCAGCAGTCGCAGACAGGGTCGGGCCGGGGAGCTGTTTTTT. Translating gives CASSRRQGRAGELFF.

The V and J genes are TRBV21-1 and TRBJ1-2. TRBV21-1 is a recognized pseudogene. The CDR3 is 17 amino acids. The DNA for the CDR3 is TGTGCCAGCAGCAAAGGAGAATTGGACGGCGGTAGGTATGGCTACACCTTC. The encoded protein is CASSKGELDGGRYGYTF.

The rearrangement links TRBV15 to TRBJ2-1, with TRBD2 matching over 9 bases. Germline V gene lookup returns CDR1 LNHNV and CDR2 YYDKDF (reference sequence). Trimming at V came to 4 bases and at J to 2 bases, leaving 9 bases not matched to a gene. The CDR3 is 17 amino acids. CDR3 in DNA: TGTGCCACCAGCAACCTCGGTGCGGGGGGGCCCTACAATGAGCAGTTCTTC. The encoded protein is CATSNLGAGGPYNEQFF.

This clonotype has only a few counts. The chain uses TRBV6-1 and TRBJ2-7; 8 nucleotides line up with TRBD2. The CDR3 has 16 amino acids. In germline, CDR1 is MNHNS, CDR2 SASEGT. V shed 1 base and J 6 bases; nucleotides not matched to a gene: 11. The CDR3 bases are TGTGCCAGCAGTGAAGGGGGACTAGATCTGGTAGGCGAGCAGTACTTC. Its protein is CASSEGGLDLVGEQYF.

CDR3 amino acids: CASSQANRGEGTQYF. In nucleotides, the CDR3 is TGTGCCAGCAGCCAAGCTAACAGGGGCGAAGGGACCCAGTACTTC. The rearrangement links TRBV11-2 to TRBJ2-5; 7 positions match TRBD1. CDR1 is SGHAT and CDR2 is FQNNGV in the germline V gene. This CDR3 contains 15 residues. J was trimmed by 7 bases and V by 5 bases; bases with no gene match: 13.

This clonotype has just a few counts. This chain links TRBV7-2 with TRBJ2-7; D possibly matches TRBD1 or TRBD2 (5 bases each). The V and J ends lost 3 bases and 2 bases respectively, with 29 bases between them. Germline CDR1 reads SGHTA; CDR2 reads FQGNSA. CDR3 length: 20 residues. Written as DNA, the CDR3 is TGTGCCAGCAGCTTTGTGCACCTCCGTCAGTCAGGGAGATCCCCCTACGAGCAGTACTTC. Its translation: CASSFVHLRQSGRSPYEQYF.

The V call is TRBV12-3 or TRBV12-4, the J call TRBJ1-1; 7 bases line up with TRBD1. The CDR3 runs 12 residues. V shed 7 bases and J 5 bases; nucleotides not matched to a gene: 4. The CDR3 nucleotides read TGTGCCAGCATCAGGGGGACTACTGAAGCTTTCTTT. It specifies CASIRGTTEAFF.

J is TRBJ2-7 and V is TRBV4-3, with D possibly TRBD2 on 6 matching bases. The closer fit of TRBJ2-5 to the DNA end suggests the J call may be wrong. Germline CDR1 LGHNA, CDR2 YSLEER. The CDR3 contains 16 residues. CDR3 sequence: CASSQETGPSGETQYF. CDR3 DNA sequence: TGCGCCAGCAGCCAAGAGACGGGCCCCAGCGGGGAGACCCAGTACTTC.

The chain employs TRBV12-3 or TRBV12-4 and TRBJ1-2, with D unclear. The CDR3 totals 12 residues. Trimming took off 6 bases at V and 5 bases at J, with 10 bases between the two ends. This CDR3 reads CASSDGPYGYTF. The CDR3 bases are TGTGCCAGCAGCGACGGCCCATATGGCTACACCTTC.

The CDR3 DNA reads as TGTGCCAGCAGTGAGGGGGCTTGGGGCAATCAGCCCCAGCATTTT. Translating gives CASSEGAWGNQPQHF. The chain employs TRBV28 and TRBJ1-5; 7 bases match TRBD1. V shed 5 bases, J shed 2 bases, and the junction held 6 bases outside the gene matches. CDR1 and CDR2 from the germline V gene are MDHEN and SYDVKM. The CDR3 has 15 residues.

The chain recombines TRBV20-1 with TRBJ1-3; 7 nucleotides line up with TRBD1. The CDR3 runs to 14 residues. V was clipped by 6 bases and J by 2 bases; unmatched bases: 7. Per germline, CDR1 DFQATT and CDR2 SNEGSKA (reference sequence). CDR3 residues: CSAEAGGAGNTIYF. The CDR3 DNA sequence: TGCAGTGCAGAGGCAGGGGGAGCTGGAAACACCATATATTTT.

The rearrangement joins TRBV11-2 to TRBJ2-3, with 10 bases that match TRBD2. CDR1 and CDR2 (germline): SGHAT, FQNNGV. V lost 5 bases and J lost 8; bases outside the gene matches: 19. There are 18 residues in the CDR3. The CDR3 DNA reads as TGTGCCAGCAGCGGACTAGCGGCCTTCACACGGGGCTTTCGTACGCAGTATTTT. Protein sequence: CASSGLAAFTRGFRTQYF.

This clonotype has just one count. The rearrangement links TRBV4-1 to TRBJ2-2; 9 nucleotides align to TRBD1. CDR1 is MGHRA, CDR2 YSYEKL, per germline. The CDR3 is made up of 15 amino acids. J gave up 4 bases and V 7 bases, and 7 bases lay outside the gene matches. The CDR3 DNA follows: TGCGCCAGCACCCAGGGACAGGGCGCCACCGGGGAGCTGTTTTTT. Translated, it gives CASTQGQGATGELFF.

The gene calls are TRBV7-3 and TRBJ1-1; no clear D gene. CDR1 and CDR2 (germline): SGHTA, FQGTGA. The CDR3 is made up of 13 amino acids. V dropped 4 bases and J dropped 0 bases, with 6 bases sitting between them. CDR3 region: CASSSELNTEAFF. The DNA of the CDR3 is TGTGCCAGCAGCTCAGAGTTGAACACTGAAGCTTTCTTT.

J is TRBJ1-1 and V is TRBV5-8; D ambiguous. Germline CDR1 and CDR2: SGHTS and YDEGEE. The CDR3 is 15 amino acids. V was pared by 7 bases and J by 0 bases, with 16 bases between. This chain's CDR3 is CASDGPGLMNTEAFF. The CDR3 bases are TGTGCCAGCGATGGCCCAGGCCTGATGAACACTGAAGCTTTCTTT.

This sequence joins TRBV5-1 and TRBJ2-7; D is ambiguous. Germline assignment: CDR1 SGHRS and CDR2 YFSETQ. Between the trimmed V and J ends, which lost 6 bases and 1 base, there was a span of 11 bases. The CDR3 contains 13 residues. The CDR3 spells CASNYGGSYEQYF. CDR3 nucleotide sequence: TGCGCCAGCAACTATGGCGGATCCTACGAGCAGTACTTC.